This T cell receptor beta chain derives from a study of T cells in Graves' hyperthyroidism and ophthalmopathy. Notes on this clonotype: The antigen remains undetermined. The germline gene is not matched at one end of the junction; a read error may be the cause.

This CDR3 has 20 amino acids. Germline V gene sequence: CDR1 SGHAT, CDR2 FQNNGV. The diagnoses drew upon clinical symptoms, serum thyroxine and TRAb, thyroid ultrasound and orbital computed tomography. The study, taken as a whole, reports: Patients with ophthalmopathy were separated from those with stable hyperthyroidism by a 13 V-J model. The model's output predicted ophthalmopathy at a median of around 6.9 months prior to onset. Also found in blood were most expanded thyroid clonotypes above 0.001.

The source material, RNA transcripts, was used to amplify TCR beta CDR3 regions. The TCR CDR3 first-round RT-PCR relied on the HTBI primer set. TCRdb re-called the multiplex PCR reads through MiXCR, storing one row per CDR3 protein. The sample yields under 350,000 distinct CDR3 sequences, about 18% seen once. This chain joins TRBV11-2 and TRBJ2-1; D possibly uses TRBD1 or TRBD2 (5 bases each). Sequencing was done on a sample of blood. This receptor was identified in a woman aged 55 to 70 with Graves' ophthalmopathy. CDR3 bases: TGCGCCAGCAGCCAAGATTTACTAGTTCTCTTTTCGGTGAAGGGGAATGAGCAGTTCTTC. It encodes CASSQDLLVLFSVKGNEQFF.